Detailed here is one T cell receptor (beta chain). The data belong to a study of blood T cell repertoires in COVID-19. Whole-study context: From the United States, Italy and Spain came samples of acute and convalescent COVID-19. From T cells, B-cell-depleted T cells, or PBMCs came the material, which was cDNA or gDNA.

Here immunoSEQ multiplex PCR was the method, and the copy in TCRdb shows in-frame clones only, minus some. The sample has approximately 300,000 clones; 88% are singletons. Sequences were obtained from peripheral blood. The source of this sequence is a woman aged 30 to 39 with COVID-19, enrolled during active disease.

The CDR3 nucleotides read TGTGCCACCCTCGGCCGGGCCTACAATGAGCAGTTCTTC. Its protein product is CATLGRAYNEQFF. V gene TRBV25-1 combines with J gene TRBJ2-1; the D is unclear. The germline V gene has CDR1 MGHDK and CDR2 SYGVNS. V was shortened by 10 bases and J by 2 bases, with 12 bases between the two germline ends. The CDR3 totals 13 residues.